This T cell receptor (beta chain) was sequenced in a study of metastatic and nonmetastatic thyroid tumors. The wider study: Across peripheral blood and tumor or nodule tissue samples taken from malignant and benign thyroid patients, the repertoires were compared with one another. Study results and limitations: Versus benign nodules, malignant thyroid tumors reportedly had significantly higher TCR beta diversity, in blood and tumor.

No patient had received any treatment before thyroid surgery. CDR3 length: 13 residues. V shed 6 bases, J shed 7 bases, and the junction held 1 base outside the gene matches. Germline V gene data show CDR1 as MNHNS and CDR2 as SASEGT. As for this clone: Its specificity is unknown.

Study processing details: Clinicopathological groups supplied CDR3 differences that were used to build a distant-metastasis classifier for papillary thyroid cancer. Using MiXCR, TCRdb reanalyzed the PCR reads. In this record, the V and J calls reflect TCRdb's handling and not the investigators' own analysis. This repertoire shows over 30,000 clones, 25% to 30% found once; its top ten account for 7.8%. This clonotype originated in a female donor with papillary thyroid cancer or a benign thyroid nodule (not recorded which). Some clones in this sample may be carry-over from other donors' samples. Source material: blood. The rearrangement uses TRBV6-1 and TRBJ2-1, with 12 bases aligning to TRBD2. The CDR3 loop reads CASSGLAGNEQFF. The CDR3 DNA reads TGTGCCAGCAGCGGACTAGCGGGAAATGAGCAGTTCTTC.